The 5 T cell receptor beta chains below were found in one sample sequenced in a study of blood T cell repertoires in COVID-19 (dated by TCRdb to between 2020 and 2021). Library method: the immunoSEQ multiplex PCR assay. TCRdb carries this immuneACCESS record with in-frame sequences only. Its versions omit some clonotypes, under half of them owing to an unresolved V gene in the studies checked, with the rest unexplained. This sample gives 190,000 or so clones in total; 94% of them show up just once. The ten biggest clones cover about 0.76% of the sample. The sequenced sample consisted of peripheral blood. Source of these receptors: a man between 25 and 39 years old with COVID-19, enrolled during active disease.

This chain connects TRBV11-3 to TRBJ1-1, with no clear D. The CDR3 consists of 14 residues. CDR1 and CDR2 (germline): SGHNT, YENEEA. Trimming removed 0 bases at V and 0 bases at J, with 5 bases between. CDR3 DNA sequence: TGTGCCAGCAGCTTAGACCGTTTGAACACTGAAGCTTTCTTT. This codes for CASSLDRLNTEAFF.

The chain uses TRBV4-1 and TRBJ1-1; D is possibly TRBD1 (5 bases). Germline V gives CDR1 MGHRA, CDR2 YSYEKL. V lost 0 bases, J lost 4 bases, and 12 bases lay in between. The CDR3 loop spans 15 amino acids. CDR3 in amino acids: CASSQEVARATEAFF. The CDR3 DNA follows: TGCGCCAGCAGCCAAGAGGTGGCCAGGGCCACTGAAGCTTTCTTT.

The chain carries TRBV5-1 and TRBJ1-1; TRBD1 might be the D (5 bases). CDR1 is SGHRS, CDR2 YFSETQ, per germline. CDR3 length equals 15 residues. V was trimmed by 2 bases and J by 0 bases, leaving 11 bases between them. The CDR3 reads CASSLDSPMNTEAFF. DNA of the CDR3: TGCGCCAGCAGCTTAGACAGTCCCATGAACACTGAAGCTTTCTTT.

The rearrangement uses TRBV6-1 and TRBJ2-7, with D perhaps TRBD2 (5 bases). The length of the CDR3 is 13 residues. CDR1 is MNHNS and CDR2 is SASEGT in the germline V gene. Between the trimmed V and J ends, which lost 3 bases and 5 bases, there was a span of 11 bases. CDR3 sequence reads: CASSDPNGNEQYF. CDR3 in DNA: TGTGCCAGCAGTGATCCCAACGGGAACGAGCAGTACTTC.

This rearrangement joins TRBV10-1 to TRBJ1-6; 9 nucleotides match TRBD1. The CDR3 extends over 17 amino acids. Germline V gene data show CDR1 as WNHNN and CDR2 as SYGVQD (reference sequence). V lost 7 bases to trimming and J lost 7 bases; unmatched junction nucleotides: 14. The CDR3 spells CASTKIPGQGGNSPLHF. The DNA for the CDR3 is TGCGCCAGCACCAAAATTCCGGGACAGGGAGGCAATTCACCCCTCCACTTT.